This passage covers 18 T cell receptor beta chains from one sample sequenced in a study of CD8+CD57+ T cells in acquired aplastic anemia. The authors sequenced patients whose flow cytometry had shown CD8+CD57+ cell expansion. For CDR3 and TCR beta VDJ profiling, genomic DNA was the template used. MiXCR, applied by TCRdb to the reads, yields one record per CDR3 protein. The sample consists of 200,000 to 250,000 distinct CDR3 sequences, 60% to 80% of them appearing once. Material: sorted CD4+, CD8+, or CD8+CD57+ T cells (not recorded which) from PBMCs. These receptors originate from a human donor with aplastic anemia.

The chain links TRBV14 to TRBJ2-1; the match to TRBD1 covers 7 bases. CDR1 SGHDN and CDR2 FVKESK come from the germline V gene. V was clipped by 4 bases and J by 6 bases; unmatched bases: 6. There are 14 residues in the CDR3. DNA of the CDR3: TGTGCCAGCAGCCGATGGACAGGTATCAATGAGCAGTTCTTC. It specifies CASSRWTGINEQFF. Using reference TRBV14 and TRBJ2-1 for the parts outside the CDR3, the full variable domain is EAGVTQFPSHSVIEKGQTVTLRCDPISGHDNLYWYRRVMGKEIKFLLHFVKESKQDESGMPNNRFLAERTGGTYSTLKVQPAELEDSGVYFCASSRWTGINEQFFGPGTRLTVL.

This clonotype was observed a handful of times. This clone may be a read error of a much larger clone one base away. The J gene is TRBJ1-5, the V gene TRBV19; D perhaps matches TRBD1 (5 bases). Trimming pared 7 bases from V and 10 bases from J, leaving 20 bases between. This CDR3 has 14 amino acids. Germline-derived CDR1 and CDR2 are LNHDA and SQIVND (reference sequence). The CDR3 DNA reads TGTGCCAGTAATATGGGGGTTTGGGGCCACCCCCAGCATTTT. Its translation is CASNMGVWGHPQHF.

The CDR3 DNA reads as TGTGCCAGCAGCTTAGCGCCGGCCGGTCTGAGCAATCAGCCCCAGCATTTT. Amino acid sequence: CASSLAPAGLSNQPQHF. The rearrangement joins TRBV7-8 to TRBJ1-5; D ambiguous. The CDR3 spans 17 residues. With 0 bases removed from V and 1 base from J, the gap between germline ends came to 13 bases. Germline lookup yields CDR1 SGHVS and CDR2 FQNEAQ.

In its sample, this clonotype was seen many times. The gene calls are TRBV10-3 and TRBJ2-1; 10 positions agree with TRBD1. Germline lookup yields CDR1 ENHRY and CDR2 SYGVKD. V was clipped by 8 bases and J by 5 bases; unmatched bases: 3. This CDR3 spans 13 amino acids. The CDR3 DNA reads as TGTGCCATCGGACAGGGGGTAAACAATGAGCAGTTCTTC. This codes for CAIGQGVNNEQFF.

Note on this clonotype: One junction end does not reproduce the germline sequence, and a read error may be involved. In DNA form, the CDR3 reads TGCGCCAGCAGCCCCGGGACAGGGAGTCATGAGCAGTTCTTC. Translating gives CASSPGTGSHEQFF. V and J are TRBV7-9 and TRBJ2-1; 9 nucleotides line up with TRBD1. Germline-derived CDR1 and CDR2 are SEHNR and FQNEAQ (reference sequence). This CDR3 spans 14 amino acids.

The rearrangement links TRBV7-6 to TRBJ1-6, with D hard to call. Germline V gene data show CDR1 as SGHVS and CDR2 as FNYEAQ. The V and J ends lost 5 bases and 8 bases respectively, with 16 bases between them. The CDR3 extends over 15 amino acids. In DNA, the CDR3 is TGTGCCAGCAGCCCGGAGCCCCGGGTGGATTCACCCCTCCACTTT. This translates into CASSPEPRVDSPLHF.

Comments on this clonotype: At one end the junction does not follow the germline gene, possibly because of a read error. CDR3 residues: CSAIRGYLYVYTF. The CDR3 DNA follows: TGCAGTGCTATCAGGGGTTACCTCTATGTCTACACCTTC. This sequence joins TRBV20-1 and TRBJ1-2, with D possibly matching TRBD1 (6 bases). The length of the CDR3 is 13 residues. CDR1 DFQATT and CDR2 SNEGSKA come from the germline V gene (reference sequence).

This clonotype turned up a few times. The CDR3 DNA is TGTGCCAGCAGCTTACCGCCAACAGGTCTCCAAGAGACCCAGTACTTC. This encodes CASSLPPTGLQETQYF. The chain joins TRBV7-9 to TRBJ2-5; possibly TRBD1 for D (5 bases). With 2 bases removed from V and 1 base from J, the gap between germline ends came to 14 bases. This CDR3 region has 16 residues. Per germline, CDR1 SEHNR and CDR2 FQNEAQ (reference sequence).

The chain carries TRBV2 and TRBJ1-2; possible D gene TRBD1, 6 bases. CDR3 length: 14 amino acids. The V and J ends lost 4 bases and 6 bases respectively, with 15 bases between them. Germline CDR1 reads SNHLY; CDR2 reads FYNNEI. The CDR3 bases are TGTGCCAGCAGTGTACAGGGAAGTAGACATGGCTACACCTTC. It translates to CASSVQGSRHGYTF.

This clonotype came up a few times. The chain joins TRBV10-3 to TRBJ2-1; 13 bases match TRBD2. Losses at the gene ends were 4 bases for V and 2 bases for J; bases not matched to a gene: 2. Germline CDR1 ENHRY, CDR2 SYGVKD. This CDR3 is built from 16 residues. This chain's CDR3 is CAISGGTSGAYNEQFF. The DNA for the CDR3 is TGTGCCATCAGTGGCGGGACTAGCGGGGCCTACAATGAGCAGTTCTTC.

The chain employs TRBV29-1 and TRBJ2-7; a weak D match, TRBD1 (5 bases). V lost 6 bases and J 3 bases, leaving 15 bases between the germline ends. This CDR3 contains 13 residues. Germline V CDR1 and CDR2: SQVTM, ANQGSEA. The CDR3 loop reads CSVRQTSDYEQYF. The CDR3 DNA sequence: TGCAGCGTGAGACAGACTTCAGACTACGAGCAGTACTTC.

The rearrangement uses TRBV2 and TRBJ2-2; D unresolved. In germline, CDR1 is SNHLY, CDR2 FYNNEI. The germline V and J ends were trimmed by 6 bases and 2 bases, with 7 bases remaining between them. The length of the CDR3 is 13 residues. For the CDR3, the DNA is TGTGCCAGCAGAGGCGATAACACCGGGGAGCTGTTTTTT. This gives the protein CASRGDNTGELFF. Combining the CDR3 with reference TRBV2 and TRBJ2-2 gives the whole variable domain EPEVTQTPSHQVTQMGQEVILRCVPISNHLYFYWYRQILGQKVEFLVSFYNNEISEKSEIFDDQFSVERPDGSNFTLKIRSTKLEDSAMYFCASRGDNTGELFFGEGSRLTVL.

The chain employs TRBV2 and TRBJ1-1, with D perhaps TRBD1 (5 bases). Germline loops: CDR1 SNHLY, CDR2 FYNNEI. Trimming shortened V by 7 bases and J by 11 bases, and 17 bases separated the two germline ends. The CDR3 contains 12 residues. CDR3 nucleotides: TGTGCCAGCACCATCAAGGGAGGGGATGCTTTCTTT. It yields the protein CASTIKGGDAFF. The whole variable domain, filled in from reference TRBV2 and TRBJ1-1, reads EPEVTQTPSHQVTQMGQEVILRCVPISNHLYFYWYRQILGQKVEFLVSFYNNEISEKSEIFDDQFSVERPDGSNFTLKIRSTKLEDSAMYFCASTIKGGDAFFGQGTRLTVV.

A few counts support this clonotype. This chain connects TRBV7-2 to TRBJ2-1; the D gene is possibly TRBD2 (5 bases). Trimming removed 8 bases at V and 5 bases at J, with 19 bases between. The CDR3 sequence is 15 residues long. Germline CDR1 is SGHTA and CDR2 is FQGNSA. The CDR3 reads CASSPYQAEHNEQFF. Here the CDR3 DNA reads TGTGCCAGCTCACCCTATCAAGCGGAACACAATGAGCAGTTCTTC.

This clonotype was found many times. This chain links TRBV12-3 or TRBV12-4 with TRBJ1-4; 10 bases fit TRBD1. V lost 5 bases to trimming and J lost 5 bases; unmatched junction nucleotides: 5. The CDR3 spans 15 residues. The CDR3 here is CASSPGDRGNEKLFF. CDR3 in DNA: TGTGCCAGCAGTCCCGGGGACAGGGGAAATGAAAAACTGTTTTTT.

This clonotype was counted ten times or more. The chain couples TRBV9 to TRBJ2-3, with 8 bases aligning to TRBD2. The CDR3 length is 16 residues. From germline, CDR1 is SGDLS and CDR2 YYNGEE. Trimming took 3 bases from V and 2 from J; bases not matched to a gene: 8. The CDR3 is CASSDGGGPPTDTQYF. CDR3 DNA sequence: TGTGCCAGCAGCGACGGGGGGGGACCTCCCACAGATACGCAGTATTTT.

The chain carries TRBV29-1 and TRBJ2-1; D tentatively fits TRBD1 or TRBD2 (5 bases each). V lost 3 bases to trimming and J lost 0 bases, with 15 bases between them. The CDR3 covers 16 residues. The germline V gene encodes CDR1 SQVTM and CDR2 ANQGSEA. The CDR3 DNA follows: TGCAGCGTTGACGGGGACGTACTTGTCTCCTACAATGAGCAGTTCTTC. Translation: CSVDGDVLVSYNEQFF.

This clonotype was detected a few times. The rearrangement uses TRBV5-6 and TRBJ1-6; no definite D call. Germline CDR1 and CDR2: SGHDT and YYEEEE. The CDR3 length is 13 residues. The germline V and J ends were trimmed by 7 bases and 10 bases, with 15 bases remaining between them. The CDR3 region is CASGRLGTSPLHF. The CDR3 region has the DNA TGTGCCAGCGGTCGGCTGGGTACCTCACCCCTCCACTTT.